The rows below give T cell receptor beta chains drawn from one sample of a study of vaccination effects on CD4 cells after COVID-19. Their target antigens are unknown. Using immunoSEQ multiplex PCR, the repertoire was profiled, and TCRdb retains in-frame clones only, with some absent. This sample has around 60,000 clones, with 60% to 85% found just once. Sequenced here: CD4+ T cells from PBMCs cultured without peptide, sampled before COVID-19 vaccination. The receptors derive from a human donor who received a COVID-19 vaccine. CDR3s include the opening cysteine and the closing phenylalanine or tryptophan. Fields, in order: CDR3 protein, CDR3 DNA, clone size, D gene, J gene, V gene. A D gene is named only where the DNA matches it firmly. Clone size is stated in some rows and not others, as once, few, many or a class when expanded.

CASSDRGVGYGYTF | TGTGCCAGCAGTGACCGGGGGGTGGGCTATGGCTACACCTTC | . | . | TRBJ1-2 | TRBV6-1
CASSFLAGVSTDTQYF | TGCGCCAGCAGCTTCCTAGCGGGGGTGAGCACAGATACGCAGTATTTT | . | TRBD2 | TRBJ2-3 | TRBV5-1
CSVSGTGGIGEKLFF | TGCAGCGTCTCCGGGACGGGGGGTATTGGTGAAAAACTGTTTTTT | . | . | TRBJ1-4 | TRBV29-1
CASGTSGYNEQFF | TGTGCCAGCGGGACTAGCGGATACAATGAGCAGTTCTTC | once | TRBD2 | TRBJ2-1 | TRBV6-5
CATSTGLTRGETQYF | TGTGCCACCAGTACGGGACTAACTCGAGGAGAGACCCAGTACTTC | . | TRBD2 | TRBJ2-5 | TRBV24-1
CASSHPLRDSPLHF | TGTGCCAGCAGCCATCCCCTGCGGGATTCACCCCTCCACTTT | . | . | TRBJ1-6 | TRBV3-1/TRBV3-2
CASSPRGVAGLTDTQYF | TGTGCCAGTAGTCCCCGGGGAGTGGCGGGGCTCACAGATACGCAGTATTTT | . | . | TRBJ2-3 | TRBV19
CASSGYNEQFF | TGTGCCAGCTCGGGTTACAATGAGCAGTTCTTC | . | . | TRBJ2-1 | TRBV18
CASSQGFDTEAFF | TGCGCCAGCAGCCAGGGGTTCGACACTGAAGCTTTCTTT | few | . | TRBJ1-1 | TRBV4-3
CASSGGHQPQHF | TGTGCCAGCTCGGGCGGACATCAGCCCCAGCATTTT | . | . | TRBJ1-5 | TRBV12-3/TRBV12-4
CASSERRQGSNQPQHF | TGTGCCAGCAGTGAAAGGAGGCAGGGGAGCAATCAGCCCCAGCATTTT | once | . | TRBJ1-5 | TRBV2
CASRDFPGTEAFF | TGTGCCAGCAGGGATTTCCCAGGCACTGAAGCTTTCTTT | once | . | TRBJ1-1 | TRBV19
CASSLVGTGGETQYF | TGTGCCAGCAGCTTAGTTGGGACAGGGGGCGAGACCCAGTACTTC | . | TRBD1 | TRBJ2-5 | TRBV11-2
CASSLTGDNTEAFF | TGTGCCAGCAGCCTGACAGGGGATAACACTGAAGCTTTCTTT | . | TRBD1 | TRBJ1-1 | TRBV6-5
CASSRQGYTEAFF | TGTGCCAGCAGTCGACAGGGGTACACTGAAGCTTTCTTT | . | TRBD1 | TRBJ1-1 | TRBV6-5
CASRAGANTGELFF | TGTGCCAGCAGGGCGGGGGCGAACACCGGGGAGCTGTTTTTT | . | TRBD2 | TRBJ2-2 | TRBV3-1/TRBV3-2
CASSIGRTGYTPQETQYF | TGTGCCAGTAGTATAGGTAGGACAGGGTATACACCCCAAGAGACCCAGTACTTC | . | TRBD1 | TRBJ2-5 | TRBV19
CASSRDSLRTEAFF | TGTGCCAGCTCACGGGACAGCTTGCGAACCGAAGCTTTCTTT | . | TRBD1 | TRBJ1-1 | TRBV18
CASSSHSGGLGGEQFF | TGTGCCAGCAGCTCCCATAGCGGGGGGCTGGGGGGTGAGCAGTTCTTC | . | TRBD2 | TRBJ2-1 | TRBV11-2
CASSLAARSYDSPLHF | TGCGCCAGCAGCTTGGCTGCCCGATCCTATGATTCACCCCTCCACTTT | . | . | TRBJ1-6 | TRBV5-1
CASSLGSESDTQYF | TGCGCCAGCAGCTTGGGGTCGGAGTCAGATACGCAGTATTTT | . | . | TRBJ2-3 | TRBV5-1
CASSQDRGGSYNSPLHF | TGCGCCAGCAGCCAAGACCGAGGGGGATCCTATAATTCACCCCTCCACTTT | . | . | TRBJ1-6 | TRBV4-1
CASSLAAHYNGYTF | TGTGCCAGCAGCTTAGCAGCACACTATAATGGCTACACCTTC | few | . | TRBJ1-2 | TRBV7-8
CASSLRADNSPLHF | TGTGCCAGCAGCTTGAGGGCTGATAATTCACCCCTCCACTTT | once | . | TRBJ1-6 | TRBV7-8
CASSYQAGGYGYTF | TGTGCCAGCAGTTATCAGGCAGGAGGCTATGGCTACACCTTC | once | . | TRBJ1-2 | TRBV6-5
CASSLGASTDTQYF | TGCGCCAGCAGCTTAGGAGCGAGCACAGATACGCAGTATTTT | . | . | TRBJ2-3 | TRBV5-1
CASSRGGVNEKLFF | TGTGCCAGCAGCCGCGGGGGCGTTAATGAAAAACTGTTTTTT | . | . | TRBJ1-4 | TRBV3-1/TRBV3-2
CASMGAVNSNQPQHF | TGTGCCAGCATGGGGGCAGTGAATAGCAATCAGCCCCAGCATTTT | few | . | TRBJ1-5 | TRBV6-5
CASSLVSSGSSPYNEQFF | TGTGCCAGCAGCTTGGTATCGTCGGGCTCGTCCCCTTACAATGAGCAGTTCTTC | . | . | TRBJ2-1 | TRBV5-5